These 28 T cell receptor beta chains originate from one sample sequenced in a study of T cell responses to AZD1222 COVID-19 vaccine. Here immunoSEQ multiplex PCR was the method, and the copy in TCRdb shows in-frame clones only, minus some. This sample carries some 150,000 clones, 90% to 95% of them seen once, and the ten largest clones take around 4.3%. The input for sequencing was peripheral blood, taken on day 0 of AZD1222 vaccination. Receptors were obtained from an adult in good health.

The chain employs TRBV9 and TRBJ2-1; 12 bases map to TRBD2. The ends lost 0 bases at V and 7 bases at J; junction bases unmatched: 5. Germline lookup yields CDR1 SGDLS and CDR2 YYNGEE. The CDR3 is 16 amino acids. CDR3 bases: TGTGCCAGCAGCGTAGCTAGCGGGAGGGCCGAAAATGAGCAGTTCTTC. Its protein product is CASSVASGRAENEQFF.

V and J are TRBV2 and TRBJ2-3, with D hard to call. The germline V and J ends were trimmed by 4 bases and 2 bases, with 7 bases remaining between them. CDR1 is SNHLY, CDR2 FYNNEI, per germline. The CDR3 totals 13 residues. CDR3 DNA: TGTGCCAGCAGTGGAGAAAACACAGATACGCAGTATTTT. It encodes CASSGENTDTQYF.

The chain joins TRBV5-1 to TRBJ1-4; D is unresolved. Per the germline V gene, CDR1 is SGHRS and CDR2 is YFSETQ. The CDR3 totals 16 residues. V lost 1 base to trimming and J lost 4 bases, with 14 bases between them. In DNA form, the CDR3 reads TGCGCCAGCAGCTTGAATCCAGGCAGTTATAATGAAAAACTGTTTTTT. This encodes CASSLNPGSYNEKLFF.

The J gene is TRBJ2-1, the V gene TRBV7-9; the match to TRBD2 covers 11 bases. Trimming at V came to 4 bases and at J to 0 bases, leaving 8 bases not matched to a gene. Per the germline V gene, CDR1 is SEHNR and CDR2 is FQNEAQ (reference sequence). This CDR3 region has 18 residues. Here the CDR3 DNA reads TGTGCCAGCAGCTCCGGGACTAGCGGAACCCGCTCCTACAATGAGCAGTTCTTC. Encoded protein: CASSSGTSGTRSYNEQFF.

The chain joins TRBV7-2 to TRBJ1-1; perhaps TRBD1 as D (6 bases). Germline V gives CDR1 SGHTA, CDR2 FQGNSA. The ends were cut back, 4 bases at V and 6 bases at J, with 15 bases in the middle. There are 14 residues in the CDR3. For the CDR3, the DNA is TGTGCCAGCAGCTGGCGGGACATCGTCTCTGAAGCTTTCTTT. Its protein product is CASSWRDIVSEAFF.

This clone was observed once. The chain carries TRBV27 and TRBJ2-5, with TRBD2 matching over 9 bases. The CDR3 consists of 15 residues. Looked up from germline, CDR1 is MNHEY and CDR2 is SMNVEV (reference sequence). V shed 4 bases and J 5 bases; nucleotides not matched to a gene: 8. Here the CDR3 reads CASSSAGGPRETQYF. The CDR3 DNA is TGTGCCAGCAGTTCGGCGGGGGGGCCTCGGGAGACCCAGTACTTC.

This rearrangement joins TRBV19 to TRBJ2-2; D gene ambiguous. Germline assignment: CDR1 LNHDA and CDR2 SQIVND (reference sequence). Trimming stripped 0 bases from V and 6 bases from J, with 14 bases between. The CDR3 is 16 amino acids. The CDR3 loop is CASSIDRSVRSGELFF. The CDR3 nucleotides are TGTGCCAGTAGTATAGATCGGTCTGTGCGTTCCGGGGAGCTGTTTTTT.

The rearrangement uses TRBV19 and TRBJ1-5; D uncertain. The CDR3 is made up of 14 amino acids. CDR1 and CDR2 (germline): LNHDA, SQIVND (reference sequence). V dropped 9 bases and J dropped 7 bases, with 19 bases sitting between them. The CDR3 spells CARTTIRWGQPQHF. CDR3 coding DNA: TGTGCCAGAACCACGATCCGGTGGGGACAGCCCCAGCATTTT.

The J gene is TRBJ2-1, the V gene TRBV18; D is possibly TRBD1 (6 bases). Trimming took 7 bases from V and 4 from J, leaving 11 bases between them. Germline CDR1 and CDR2: KGHSH and LQKENI. The CDR3 covers 13 residues. Here the CDR3 DNA reads TGTGCCAGCTTGAGACAGGATTACAATGAGCAGTTCTTC. The encoded protein is CASLRQDYNEQFF.

The rearrangement links TRBV12-5 to TRBJ1-1; no firm D call. V was pared by 1 base and J by 3 bases, with 12 bases between. Germline CDR1 and CDR2: LGHNT and FRNRAP. The CDR3 extends over 15 amino acids. This CDR3 reads CASGLGDYRDTEAFF. The CDR3, as DNA: TGTGCTAGTGGTTTGGGGGATTACCGGGACACTGAAGCTTTCTTT.

The chain carries TRBV18 and TRBJ1-1, with unresolved D. The CDR3 spans 14 residues. Per the germline V gene, CDR1 is KGHSH and CDR2 is LQKENI. Trimming pared 1 base from V and 1 base from J, leaving 7 bases between. CDR3 sequence (DNA): TGTGCCAGCTCACCACAACGGGGGAACACTGAAGCTTTCTTT. Its translation is CASSPQRGNTEAFF.

The gene calls are TRBV18 and TRBJ2-4, with D hard to call. The ends were cut back, 4 bases at V and 5 bases at J, with 12 bases in the middle. Germline V gives CDR1 KGHSH, CDR2 LQKENI. The CDR3 length is 14 residues. In DNA, the CDR3 is TGTGCCAGCTCACGCTCCCCAAAGGAAAACATTCAGTACTTC. Translated, it gives CASSRSPKENIQYF.

Note on this clone: Other nucleotide sequences in the sample specify the same CDR3. The rearrangement links TRBV9 to TRBJ2-7; no clear D. Per the germline V gene, CDR1 is SGDLS and CDR2 is YYNGEE. CDR3 length equals 15 residues. V dropped 0 bases and J dropped 0 bases, with 10 bases sitting between them. CDR3 sequence: CASSVAGGSSYEQYF. In DNA form, the CDR3 reads TGTGCCAGCAGCGTAGCTGGCGGAAGCTCCTACGAGCAGTACTTC.

For the CDR3, the DNA is TGTGCCACCAGTGGCCTCGAGATGGGGCCTGACCCGATCTCTGGAAACACCATATATTTT. Its translation: CATSGLEMGPDPISGNTIYF. The rearrangement joins TRBV24-1 to TRBJ1-3; possibly TRBD1 for D (5 bases). Germline-derived CDR1 and CDR2 are KGHDR and SFDVKD. V was clipped by 5 bases and J by 0 bases, with 25 bases between them. This CDR3 comprises 20 residues.

The rearrangement links TRBV5-1 to TRBJ1-3; D gene uncertain. This CDR3 contains 13 residues. Germline V gene data show CDR1 as SGHRS and CDR2 as YFSETQ. Trimming removed 0 bases from V and 4 bases from J, with 5 bases in between. This CDR3 reads CASSLDTGNTIYF. The CDR3 DNA sequence: TGCGCCAGCAGCTTGGACACGGGAAACACCATATATTTT. Drawing the rest from reference TRBV5-1 and TRBJ1-3, the complete variable domain is KAGVTQTPRYLIKTRGQQVTLSCSPISGHRSVSWYQQTPGQGLQFLFEYFSETQRNKGNFPGRFSGRQFSNSRSEMNVSTLELGDSALYLCASSLDTGNTIYFGEGSWLTVV.

This rearrangement joins TRBV6-6 to TRBJ1-4; maybe TRBD1 (5 bases). V shed 4 bases and J shed 2 bases, with 8 bases lying between them. Germline V CDR1 and CDR2: MNHNY, SVGAGI (reference sequence). The CDR3 runs 14 residues. The CDR3 reads CASSSGSTNEKLFF. CDR3 sequence (DNA): TGTGCCAGCAGTTCAGGGTCCACTAATGAAAAACTGTTTTTT.

The CDR3 loop reads CASSQSATGYGYTF. The CDR3 bases are TGTGCCAGCAGTCAGTCAGCAACGGGGTATGGCTACACCTTC. J is TRBJ1-2 and V is TRBV6-2 or TRBV6-3; D gene unclear. The V end was cut by 5 bases, the J end by 5 bases, with 15 bases between. The germline gives CDR1 MNHEY, CDR2 SVGEGT. This CDR3 contains 14 residues.

The rearrangement uses TRBV6-5 and TRBJ2-7; 7 bases align to TRBD1. Germline V gene data show CDR1 as MNHEY and CDR2 as SVGAGI. The length of the CDR3 is 15 residues. V was pared by 4 bases and J by 7 bases, with 13 bases of the junction left unmatched. CDR3 protein: CASSSLDRVNGEQYF. The CDR3 coding sequence is TGTGCCAGCAGTTCCCTCGACAGGGTAAATGGGGAGCAGTACTTC.

The chain joins TRBV27 to TRBJ1-2; tentatively, D is TRBD1 (6 bases). The CDR3 contains 16 residues. Germline V gene lookup returns CDR1 MNHEY and CDR2 SMNVEV (reference sequence). Trimming pared 0 bases from V and 7 bases from J, leaving 18 bases between. CDR3 sequence reads: CASSLSADGLGGGYTF. CDR3 in DNA: TGTGCCAGCAGTTTATCGGCCGACGGCCTAGGGGGTGGCTACACCTTC.

The chain uses TRBV15 and TRBJ1-2; D unresolved. Germline lookup yields CDR1 LNHNV and CDR2 YYDKDF (reference sequence). The CDR3 runs 13 residues. V was trimmed by 6 bases and J by 1 base, leaving 9 bases between them. The CDR3 bases are TGTGCCACCAGTCCCGGGAATAACTATGGCTACACCTTC. Protein sequence: CATSPGNNYGYTF.

The chain employs TRBV6-5 and TRBJ2-1; TRBD2 aligns across 9 bases. The CDR3 has 15 amino acids. Trimming cost V 7 bases and J 4 bases; bases outside gene matches: 8. Germline-derived CDR1 and CDR2 are MNHEY and SVGAGI. The CDR3 protein is CASTDSGSLYNEQFF. The DNA for the CDR3 is TGTGCCAGCACCGATAGCGGGAGTTTGTACAATGAGCAGTTCTTC.

The genes are TRBV21-1 and TRBJ1-1; the table's D call, TRBD1, has no DNA check behind it. TRBV21-1 is annotated as a pseudogene. The CDR3 spans 15 residues. The CDR3 region has the DNA TGTGCCAGCAGCTCCCGACAGGGCCCCCTAGGAGAAGCTTTCTTT. As protein: CASSSRQGPLGEAFF.

The CDR3 sequence: CASSYPGLASGELFF. CDR3 bases: TGTGCCAGCAGTTACCCGGGACTAGCGTCCGGGGAGCTGTTTTTT. The chain uses TRBV5-4 and TRBJ2-2, with 10 bases fitting TRBD2. This CDR3 is 15 amino acids long. Trimming cost V 5 bases and J 6 bases; bases outside gene matches: 7. The germline V gene has CDR1 SGHNT and CDR2 YYREEE (reference sequence).

In this sample, this clone turned up once. The chain links TRBV7-8 to TRBJ2-7; the match to TRBD2 covers 8 bases. Germline V CDR1 and CDR2: SGHVS, FQNEAQ. The CDR3 runs to 15 residues. V lost 5 bases and J lost 6; bases outside the gene matches: 12. The CDR3 is CASSPGGEGFFEQYF. As DNA, the CDR3 is TGTGCCAGCAGCCCCGGGGGGGAGGGGTTCTTCGAGCAGTACTTC.

The chain joins TRBV27 to TRBJ2-5; 7 nucleotides line up with TRBD2. The CDR3 sequence is 16 residues long. Germline V gives CDR1 MNHEY, CDR2 SMNVEV (reference sequence). The ends lost 8 bases at V and 4 bases at J; junction bases unmatched: 16. The CDR3 loop reads CASARDGGFRGETQYF. DNA of the CDR3: TGTGCCAGCGCCCGGGACGGGGGGTTCCGGGGAGAGACCCAGTACTTC.

This chain uses TRBV19 with TRBJ1-1, with D unclear. CDR3 length: 14 amino acids. Germline CDR1 LNHDA, CDR2 SQIVND (reference sequence). V lost 3 bases to trimming and J lost 3 bases, with 11 bases between them. The CDR3 sequence is CASSIGKTYTEAFF. In DNA, the CDR3 is TGTGCCAGTAGTATCGGGAAGACTTACACTGAAGCTTTCTTT.

This rearrangement joins TRBV11-3 to TRBJ2-3; weak D call: TRBD2 (5 bases). Germline-derived CDR1 and CDR2 are SGHNT and YENEEA. The CDR3 contains 15 residues. V lost 5 bases and J 1 base, leaving 13 bases between the germline ends. The CDR3 loop reads CASSPGITGTDTQYF. The DNA of the CDR3 is TGTGCCAGCAGCCCCGGGATTACTGGCACAGATACGCAGTATTTT.

The chain employs TRBV7-9 and TRBJ2-5; 10 bases match TRBD2. The CDR3 runs to 14 residues. Germline V gene data show CDR1 as SEHNR and CDR2 as FQNEAQ (reference sequence). The V segment lost 6 bases and the J segment 5 bases; nucleotides outside the gene matches: 6. CDR3 in amino acids: CASRILAGVETQYF. In DNA form, the CDR3 reads TGTGCCAGCAGAATTCTAGCGGGGGTGGAGACCCAGTACTTC.